The 13 T cell receptor beta chains below were found in one sample sequenced in a study of regulatory T cells in long-lasting Graves disease. CDR3-region Arm-PCR and iRepertoire HTBI primers produced the TCR beta libraries. TCRdb fed the multiplex PCR reads into MiXCR, producing one record per CDR3 protein. Of 430,000 or so distinct CDR3 sequences in the sample, 21% were seen once. Time point specified: persistent/refractory GD, antithyroid drugs over 5 years with positive TRAb. RNA extracted from PBMCs served as the sequencing template. The source was peripheral blood mononuclear cells (PBMCs), collected when the disease was refractory, from a patient treated with antithyroid drugs. Receptors were obtained from a female donor with Graves disease.

This clonotype was counted ten times or more. V and J are TRBV28 and TRBJ1-6; the D is unclear. The V end was cut by 3 bases, the J end by 5 bases, with 8 bases between. From germline, CDR1 is MDHEN and CDR2 SYDVKM. The CDR3 contains 14 residues. The CDR3: CASSFRTNNSPLHF. The DNA of the CDR3 is TGTGCCAGCAGTTTCAGAACAAATAATTCACCCCTCCACTTT.

J is TRBJ2-5 and V is TRBV30; D not resolved. The length of the CDR3 is 13 residues. V gave up 6 bases and J gave up 2 bases, with 13 bases separating them. Germline assignment: CDR1 GTSNPN and CDR2 SVGIG (reference sequence). The CDR3 region has the DNA TGTGCCTGTTGGCCCGTAGAACAAGAGACCCAGTACTTC. It yields the protein CACWPVEQETQYF.

This clonotype was seen repeatedly, ten times or more. The V and J genes are TRBV3-1 and TRBJ2-5, with 7 bases identical to TRBD1. Germline CDR1 and CDR2: LGHDT and YNNKEL (reference sequence). The CDR3 sequence is 14 residues long. Losses at the gene ends were 2 bases for V and 5 bases for J; bases not matched to a gene: 5. CDR3 residues: CASSQTTGRETQYF. Written as DNA, the CDR3 is TGTGCCAGCAGCCAAACGACAGGGCGGGAGACCCAGTACTTC.

This clonotype was seen only once. V and J are TRBV2 and TRBJ2-5; D is ambiguous. Trimming cost V 3 bases and J 0 bases, with 14 bases left between them. From germline, CDR1 is SNHLY and CDR2 FYNNEI. CDR3 length equals 16 residues. CDR3 in amino acids: CASSDRGTSNQETQYF. The CDR3 region has the DNA TGTGCCAGCAGTGATCGTGGAACATCAAACCAAGAGACCCAGTACTTC.

This clonotype was observed a few times. The V and J genes are TRBV9 and TRBJ1-1, with D possibly being TRBD1 (5 bases). The V gene lost 0 bases and the J gene lost 4 bases, with 10 bases spanning the gap. This CDR3 is 14 amino acids long. Per the germline V gene, CDR1 is SGDLS and CDR2 is YYNGEE. The CDR3 bases are TGTGCCAGCAGCGTAGGGGACCGCGGCACTGAAGCTTTCTTT. Translation gives CASSVGDRGTEAFF.

There are a few counts of this clonotype. The V call is TRBV30, the J call TRBJ2-5; 7 bases agree with TRBD2. CDR1 and CDR2 (germline): GTSNPN, SVGIG (reference sequence). The CDR3 covers 16 residues. With 3 bases clipped from V and 4 bases from J, the junction kept 14 bases outside the gene matches. CDR3 protein: CAWSLIRGSGPETQYF. Written as DNA, the CDR3 is TGTGCCTGGAGCCTCATTCGCGGGAGTGGTCCAGAGACCCAGTACTTC.

The chain employs TRBV15 and TRBJ1-5, with 7 nucleotides matching TRBD1. The germline V gene has CDR1 LNHNV and CDR2 YYDKDF (reference sequence). V dropped 4 bases and J dropped 6; count of bases not matched to a gene: 9. CDR3 length: 15 residues. CDR3 sequence: CATSIDRVSGQPQHF. The CDR3 bases are TGTGCCACCAGCATTGACAGGGTTTCGGGTCAGCCCCAGCATTTT.

This clonotype has a count of ten or more. The rearrangement links TRBV29-1 to TRBJ1-2; a possible D gene is TRBD1 (6 bases). CDR3 length equals 13 residues. V was cut by 7 bases and J by 2 bases, with 14 bases left in between. Germline V gene lookup returns CDR1 SQVTM and CDR2 ANQGSEA. DNA for the CDR3: TGCAGCGCTGTGGGACACTTCAACTATGGCTACACCTTC. Its translation is CSAVGHFNYGYTF. The full variable domain, in which reference TRBV29-1 and TRBJ1-2 provide the parts outside the CDR3, is SAVISQKPSRDICQRGTSLTIQCQVDSQVTMMFWYRQQPGQSLTLIATANQGSEATYESGFVIDKFPISRPNLTFSTLTVSNMSPEDSSIYLCSAVGHFNYGYTFGSGTRLTVV.

The chain combines TRBV7-9 with TRBJ2-7, with a weak D call TRBD2 (6 bases). The V and J ends lost 1 base and 9 bases respectively, with 13 bases between them. The CDR3 runs to 13 residues. CDR1 SEHNR and CDR2 FQNEAQ come from the germline V gene (reference sequence). The CDR3 protein is CASSLDFEGGQYF. The CDR3 region has the DNA TGTGCCAGCAGCTTAGATTTCGAGGGAGGGCAGTACTTC.

Worth noting for this clonotype: Just one base apart from a much larger clone, this may be a read error. This rearrangement joins TRBV28 to TRBJ1-3, with TRBD1 as a possible D gene (5 bases). Germline V lookup: CDR1 MDHEN, CDR2 SYDVKM. This CDR3 is built from 15 residues. Trimming cost V 3 bases and J 3 bases, with 12 bases left between them. This chain's CDR3 is CASSLGQGDGNTIYF. Here the CDR3 DNA reads TGTGCCAGCAGTTTGGGCCAGGGCGATGGAAACACCATATATTTT.

This clonotype was detected a few times. The chain couples TRBV25-1 to TRBJ1-1; D is perhaps TRBD1 (6 bases). The CDR3 contains 11 residues. The V gene lost 10 bases and the J gene lost 5 bases, with 11 bases spanning the gap. CDR1 MGHDK and CDR2 SYGVNS come from the germline V gene. CDR3 amino acids: CATTDRTEAFF. The CDR3 bases are TGTGCCACTACAGACAGGACTGAAGCTTTCTTT.

Ten or more counts support this clonotype. The chain is built from TRBV5-6 and TRBJ1-4, with D hard to call. The CDR3 is 15 residues long. Germline V gene sequence: CDR1 SGHDT, CDR2 YYEEEE. V lost 4 bases to trimming and J lost 3 bases, with 13 bases between them. The CDR3 bases are TGTGCCAGCAGCCCATCTAGGTGGGCTAATGAAAAACTGTTTTTT. It codes for CASSPSRWANEKLFF.

V usage is TRBV5-4 and J usage is TRBJ2-7; D may correspond to TRBD1 or TRBD2 (5 bases each). Trimming pared 4 bases from V and 5 bases from J, leaving 22 bases between. The CDR3 runs to 16 residues. In germline, CDR1 is SGHNT, CDR2 YYREEE (reference sequence). The DNA for the CDR3 is TGTGCCAGCAGCCCCGATAAGAACTCAGGGAGACACGAGCAGTACTTC. Amino acid sequence: CASSPDKNSGRHEQYF. Looking up the rest from reference TRBV5-4 and TRBJ2-7 gives the full variable domain: ETGVTQSPTHLIKTRGQQVTLRCSSQSGHNTVSWYQQALGQGPQFIFQYYREEENGRGNFPPRFSGLQFPNYSSELNVNALELDDSALYLCASSPDKNSGRHEQYFGPGTRLTVT.